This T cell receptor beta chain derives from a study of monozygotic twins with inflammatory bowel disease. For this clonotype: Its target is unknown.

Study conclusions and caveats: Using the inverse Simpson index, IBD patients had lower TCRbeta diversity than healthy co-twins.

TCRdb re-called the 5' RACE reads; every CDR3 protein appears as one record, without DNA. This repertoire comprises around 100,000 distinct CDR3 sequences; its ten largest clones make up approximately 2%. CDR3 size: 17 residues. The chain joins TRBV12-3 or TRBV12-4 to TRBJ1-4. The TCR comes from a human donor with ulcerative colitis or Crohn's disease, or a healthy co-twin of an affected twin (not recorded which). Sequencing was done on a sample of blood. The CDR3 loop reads CASSLVGQFATNEKLFF.